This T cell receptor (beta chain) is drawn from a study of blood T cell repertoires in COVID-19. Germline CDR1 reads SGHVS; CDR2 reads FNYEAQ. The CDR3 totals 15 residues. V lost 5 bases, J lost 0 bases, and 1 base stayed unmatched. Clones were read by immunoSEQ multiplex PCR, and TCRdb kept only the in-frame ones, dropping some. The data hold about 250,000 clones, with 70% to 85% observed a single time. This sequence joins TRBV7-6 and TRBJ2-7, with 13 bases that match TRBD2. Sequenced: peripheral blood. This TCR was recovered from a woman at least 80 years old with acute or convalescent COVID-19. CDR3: CASSRLAGGSYEQYF. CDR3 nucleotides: TGTGCCAGCAGCCGACTAGCGGGAGGCTCCTACGAGCAGTACTTC. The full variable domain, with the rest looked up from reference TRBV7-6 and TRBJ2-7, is GAGVSQSPRYKVTKRGQDVALRCDPISGHVSLYWYRQALGQGPEFLTYFNYEAQQDKSGLPNDRFSAERPEGSISTLTIQRTEQRDSAMYRCASSRLAGGSYEQYFGPGTRLTVT.